This TCR beta chain was identified during a study of cytomegalovirus exposure and HLA in healthy donors. The PCR contained 60 Vbeta and 13 Jbeta primers. Source study methods: Unique TCR beta chains numbered 80 million to 95 million in a later analysis, with approximately 10 million shared. Only in-frame clones appear in the TCRdb table, and some are missing; sequencing was by immunoSEQ multiplex PCR. V and J calls and clone size are given by that table; D and trimming were obtained from the DNA. The sample consists of about 120,000 clones, roughly a tenth of them appearing once. A few counts support this clone. Its cognate antigen is unknown. The CDR3 has 11 residues. Germline CDR1 and CDR2: MDHEN and SYDVKM. Overall study findings and caveats: Of the V segments, some could not be distinguished, including TRBV6-2 and TRBV6-3, and were excluded. As a later analysis showed, a missense DCLRE1C variant was linked to trimming of TCR beta V- and J-genes.

The clonotype was recovered from a young man in good health and CMV-seronegative. Sequences were obtained from PBMCs. This chain connects TRBV28 to TRBJ2-5; D uncertain. The tail of the sequence fits TRBJ2-7 better, so the J call may be wrong. The CDR3 DNA follows: TGTGCCAGCAGATTAAACTACGAGCAGTACTTC. Translating it yields CASRLNYEQYF.